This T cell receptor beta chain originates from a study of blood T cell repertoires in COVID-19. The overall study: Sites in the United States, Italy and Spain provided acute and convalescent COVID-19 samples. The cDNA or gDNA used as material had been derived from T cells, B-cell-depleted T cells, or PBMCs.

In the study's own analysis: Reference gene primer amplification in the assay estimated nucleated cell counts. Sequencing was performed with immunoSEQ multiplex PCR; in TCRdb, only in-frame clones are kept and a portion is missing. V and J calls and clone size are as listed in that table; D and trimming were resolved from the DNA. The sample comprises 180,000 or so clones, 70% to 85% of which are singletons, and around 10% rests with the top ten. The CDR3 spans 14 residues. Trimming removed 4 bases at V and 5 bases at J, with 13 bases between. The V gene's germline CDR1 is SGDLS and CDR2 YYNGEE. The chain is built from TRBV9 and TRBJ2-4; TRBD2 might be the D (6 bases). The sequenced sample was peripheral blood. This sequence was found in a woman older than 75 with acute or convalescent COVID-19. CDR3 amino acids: CASSPRERENIQYF. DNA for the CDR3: TGTGCCAGCAGCCCCCGGGAGAGAGAAAACATTCAGTACTTC.